In its sample, the clone carrying this T cell receptor beta chain was seen once. Its antigen remains unidentified. These data are taken from a study of beta chain features in type 1 diabetes. Study findings and constraints: Whether TCRB rearrangement is influenced by HLA type went unresolved here.

Via CD45RO/CCR7/CD25/CD127/CD95/CD27, cells of the CD4+ naive, central memory, regulatory and stem cell-like memory subsets were sorted. Expressed TCRB transcripts were sequenced, since all the RNA that had been isolated was reverse transcribed. Generated by immunoSEQ multiplex PCR, the TCRdb table keeps only in-frame clones and is missing some. The table records around 140,000 clones, roughly 10% of them present only once. This sequence was found in a woman between 40 and 55 years old in good health. Specimen: central memory CD4+ T cells from blood.

The CDR3 bases are TGTGCCAGCAGCCCAGGGGCGGGACAGGCAAATGAGCAGTTCTTC. This translates into CASSPGAGQANEQFF. The chain carries TRBV4-2 and TRBJ2-1, with 8 bases aligning to TRBD1. The V gene's germline CDR1 is LGHNA and CDR2 YNFKEQ. Trimming removed 4 bases from V and 7 bases from J; junction bases left unmatched: 9. This CDR3 comprises 15 residues.